This entry lists 27 T cell receptor beta chains sequenced from one sample in a study of shared clonotypes between healthy human individuals. Measured with immunoSEQ multiplex PCR; TCRdb has only the in-frame clones, and not every one. The table shows about 1 million clones, with around 75% occurring only once. The sample was memory CD4+ T cells sorted from blood. Subset in this sample: CD45RA-negative fraction. These receptors originate from a man between 18 and 29 years old in good health.

V and J are TRBV7-2 and TRBJ2-1, with 13 bases aligning to TRBD2. Trimming removed 5 bases from V and 4 bases from J; junction bases left unmatched: 14. Germline V gene lookup returns CDR1 SGHTA and CDR2 FQGNSA. The CDR3 contains 19 residues. Here the CDR3 reads CASSRRSGTSGTQYNEQFF. The DNA for the CDR3 is TGTGCCAGCAGCCGGCGTTCCGGGACTAGCGGGACCCAGTACAATGAGCAGTTCTTC.

J is TRBJ2-2 and V is TRBV6-1, with D uncertain. The ends were cut back, 6 bases at V and 2 bases at J, with 10 bases in the middle. The CDR3 extends over 14 amino acids. Germline V gene lookup returns CDR1 MNHNS and CDR2 SASEGT. The CDR3 coding sequence is TGTGCCAGCAGACCAGGACCTAACACCGGGGAGCTGTTTTTT. It translates to CASRPGPNTGELFF.

The chain is built from TRBV4-3 and TRBJ2-7; 10 positions match TRBD2. Germline V gene lookup returns CDR1 LGHNA and CDR2 YSLEER. Losses at the gene ends were 0 bases for V and 6 bases for J; bases not matched to a gene: 11. The CDR3 is 17 amino acids. CDR3 residues: CASSQERYGTSVPEQYF. The CDR3 DNA sequence: TGCGCCAGCAGCCAAGAAAGGTACGGGACTAGCGTACCCGAGCAGTACTTC.

The gene calls are TRBV10-2 and TRBJ1-1, with D unresolved. The V end was cut by 4 bases, the J end by 1 base, with 13 bases between. Per germline, CDR1 WSHSY and CDR2 SAAADI. This CDR3 has 15 residues. The CDR3 coding sequence is TGCGCCAGCAGTGCTACACCCCCGGGGAACACTGAAGCTTTCTTT. Translated, it gives CASSATPPGNTEAFF.

This clone was detected once. A read error may explain this, as a much larger clone is one base away. Other DNA sequences of this sample code for an identical CDR3. J is TRBJ2-6 and V is TRBV28, with no clear D. The CDR3 is 13 residues long. Trimming cost V 6 bases and J 0 bases, with 3 bases left between them. Germline V gene lookup returns CDR1 MDHEN and CDR2 SYDVKM. CDR3 in DNA: TGTGCCAGCAGGCTCTCTGGGGCCAACGTCCTGACTTTC. This gives the protein CASRLSGANVLTF.

V and J are TRBV9 and TRBJ2-5; perhaps D is TRBD1 or TRBD2 (5 bases each). CDR1 is SGDLS and CDR2 is YYNGEE in the germline V gene. This CDR3 has 13 residues. V was cut by 1 base and J by 4 bases, with 8 bases left in between. The CDR3 sequence is CASSVRGAETQYF. CDR3 DNA sequence: TGTGCCAGCAGCGTAAGAGGGGCAGAGACCCAGTACTTC.

This clone appeared a few times. The chain couples TRBV6-1 to TRBJ1-5, with TRBD1 matching 8 bases. The CDR3 runs 13 residues. Trimming at V came to 10 bases and at J to 3 bases, leaving 5 bases not matched to a gene. From germline, CDR1 is MNHNS and CDR2 SASEGT. In nucleotides, the CDR3 is TGTGCCATCAAGGACAGGGCCAATCAGCCCCAGCATTTT. Protein sequence: CAIKDRANQPQHF.

The table lists this clone with a few counts. V usage is TRBV18 and J usage is TRBJ2-7; D is possibly TRBD2 (6 bases). The CDR3 length is 15 residues. V was pared by 6 bases and J by 7 bases, with 22 bases between. Germline V gene lookup returns CDR1 KGHSH and CDR2 LQKENI. The CDR3 nucleotides read TGTGCCAGCTCCCCCCGAGTGCGGGGCACGGGGGAGCAGTACTTC. Its translation: CASSPRVRGTGEQYF.

To note about this clone: Other DNA sequences of this sample code for an identical CDR3. V and J are TRBV6-5 and TRBJ2-5; TRBD1 matches at 10 bases. CDR3 length: 13 amino acids. The V and J ends lost 5 bases and 7 bases, in that order; junction bases with no gene match: 4. The germline gives CDR1 MNHEY, CDR2 SVGAGI. The CDR3 DNA is TGTGCCAGCAGTCGAGGACAGGGGGGGACCCAGTACTTC. Encoded protein: CASSRGQGGTQYF.

This clone was recorded only once. The chain uses TRBV15 and TRBJ1-2, with TRBD1 matching over 7 bases. The CDR3 sequence is 14 residues long. V was pared by 0 bases and J by 4 bases, with 2 bases of the junction left unmatched. Germline V gene lookup returns CDR1 LNHNV and CDR2 YYDKDF (reference sequence). The CDR3 nucleotides are TGTGCCACCAGCAGAGAGGCAGGGGGCTATGGCTACACCTTC. This translates into CATSREAGGYGYTF.

Ten or more counts support this clone. The same CDR3 arises from other DNA sequences in this sample as well. This chain links TRBV7-9 with TRBJ2-7; no clear D gene. CDR1 and CDR2 (germline): SEHNR, FQNEAQ (reference sequence). This CDR3 has 14 residues. Trimming left V 5 bases short and J 0 bases short, with 11 bases between. CDR3 amino acids: CASSPPGSSYEQYF. CDR3 in DNA: TGTGCCAGCAGCCCCCCGGGCAGCTCCTACGAGCAGTACTTC. The full variable domain, with the rest looked up from reference TRBV7-9 and TRBJ2-7, is DTGVSQNPRHKITKRGQNVTFRCDPISEHNRLYWYRQTLGQGPEFLTYFQNEAQLEKSRLLSDRFSAERPKGSFSTLEIQRTEQGDSAMYLCASSPPGSSYEQYFGPGTRLTVT.

This clone turned up a few times. The chain couples TRBV5-6 to TRBJ1-6; 10 bases fit TRBD1. This CDR3 has 14 amino acids. With 5 bases clipped from V and 10 bases from J, the junction kept 6 bases outside the gene matches. Germline-derived CDR1 and CDR2 are SGHDT and YYEEEE. The CDR3 reads CASRETGGRSPLHF. The CDR3, as DNA: TGTGCCAGCAGAGAGACAGGGGGCAGATCACCCCTCCACTTT. Full variable domain (remainder filled in from reference TRBV5-6 and TRBJ1-6): DAGVTQSPTHLIKTRGQQVTLRCSPKSGHDTVSWYQQALGQGPQFIFQYYEEEERQRGNFPDRFSGHQFPNYSSELNVNALLLGDSALYLCASRETGGRSPLHFGNGTRLTVT.

The chain has TRBV2 and TRBJ1-1; unclear D gene. The CDR3 is made up of 13 amino acids. Germline assignment: CDR1 SNHLY and CDR2 FYNNEI. V lost 6 bases and J lost 0, with 8 bases in between. The CDR3 region has the DNA TGTGCCAGCAGGTGGACGGTGAACACTGAAGCTTTCTTT. It yields the protein CASRWTVNTEAFF.

V gene TRBV19 combines with J gene TRBJ2-4; D is unresolved. V was shortened by 2 bases and J by 2 bases, with 4 bases between the two germline ends. The CDR3 is made up of 13 amino acids. The germline V gene has CDR1 LNHDA and CDR2 SQIVND (reference sequence). CDR3 protein: CASSINPKNIQYF. The CDR3 DNA reads TGTGCCAGTAGTATAAATCCCAAAAACATTCAGTACTTC.

V is TRBV6-6 and J is TRBJ1-6; weak D call: TRBD1 (6 bases). The germline gives CDR1 MNHNY, CDR2 SVGAGI (reference sequence). The CDR3 runs to 15 residues. V gave up 4 bases and J gave up 9 bases, with 16 bases separating them. The CDR3: CASSFSTGASSPLHF. CDR3 nucleotide sequence: TGTGCCAGCAGTTTCTCCACGGGGGCGAGTTCACCCCTCCACTTT.

The chain combines TRBV27 with TRBJ2-2; D might be TRBD2 (5 bases). Trimming pared 0 bases from V and 0 bases from J, leaving 11 bases between. This CDR3 is 17 amino acids long. From germline, CDR1 is MNHEY and CDR2 SMNVEV (reference sequence). CDR3 bases: TGTGCCAGCAGTTTATCGTGGGGTAGCGCGAACACCGGGGAGCTGTTTTTT. Amino acids: CASSLSWGSANTGELFF.

The chain recombines TRBV7-9 with TRBJ1-1; 11 bases align to TRBD1. Unmatched junction bases numbered 8, after V lost 4 bases and J lost 7 bases. The CDR3 extends over 15 amino acids. CDR1 is SEHNR and CDR2 is FQNEAQ in the germline V gene (reference sequence). CDR3: CASSSWTGGPSEAFF. CDR3 nucleotides: TGTGCCAGCAGCTCCTGGACAGGGGGCCCGAGTGAAGCTTTCTTT.

This chain links TRBV14 with TRBJ2-7; D ambiguous. V was shortened by 3 bases and J by 2 bases, with 11 bases between the two germline ends. CDR3 size: 14 residues. Per germline, CDR1 SGHDN and CDR2 FVKESK. The CDR3 protein is CASSHSIGTYEQYF. The CDR3 region has the DNA TGTGCCAGCAGCCACTCGATTGGAACCTACGAGCAGTACTTC.

The chain couples TRBV7-3 to TRBJ1-2; no clear D gene. V lost 4 bases and J lost 5, with 14 bases in between. Germline values: CDR1 SGHTA, CDR2 FQGTGA. The CDR3 sequence is 14 residues long. The CDR3 loop is CASSSHGGGYGYTF. CDR3 in DNA: TGTGCCAGCAGCTCCCACGGTGGAGGATATGGCTACACCTTC.

This chain links TRBV6-1 with TRBJ1-5; D gene unclear. Per the germline V gene, CDR1 is MNHNS and CDR2 is SASEGT. The CDR3 contains 13 residues. V was trimmed by 6 bases and J by 0 bases, leaving 6 bases between them. CDR3 residues: CASRIYSNQPQHF. Written as DNA, the CDR3 is TGTGCCAGCAGGATCTATAGCAATCAGCCCCAGCATTTT.

This rearrangement joins TRBV19 to TRBJ2-1, with TRBD2 identical over 9 bases. The CDR3 has 17 residues. The V gene end was trimmed by 4 bases and the J gene end by 0 bases; junction bases not matched to a gene: 7. The germline CDR1 and CDR2 sequences are LNHDA and SQIVND (reference sequence). CDR3 nucleotide sequence: TGTGCCAGTAGTAGGACTCTAGCGGGGAGCTCCTACAATGAGCAGTTCTTC. It is translated as CASSRTLAGSSYNEQFF.

The chain employs TRBV5-1 and TRBJ2-3; D remains ambiguous. The V gene's germline CDR1 is SGHRS and CDR2 YFSETQ. With 2 bases removed from V and 6 bases from J, the gap between germline ends came to 13 bases. The CDR3 runs to 14 residues. DNA for the CDR3: TGCGCCAGCAGCTTTAATGGATTTGTGGATACGCAGTATTTT. Protein product: CASSFNGFVDTQYF.

The chain recombines TRBV2 with TRBJ1-5; D not certain. Trimming pared 3 bases from V and 6 bases from J, leaving 15 bases between. The CDR3 is made up of 15 amino acids. CDR1 and CDR2 (germline): SNHLY, FYNNEI. The CDR3 nucleotides are TGTGCCAGCAGTGAGTTGCGGGATGAGGCTCAGCCCCAGCATTTT. It codes for CASSELRDEAQPQHF.

V and J are TRBV12-5 and TRBJ2-1; D is unresolved. The germline V gene has CDR1 LGHNT and CDR2 FRNRAP. This CDR3 comprises 16 residues. V was cut by 0 bases and J by 2 bases, with 11 bases left in between. This chain's CDR3 is CASGLVLGLPYNEQFF. The CDR3, as DNA: TGTGCTAGTGGTTTGGTACTCGGCCTACCCTACAATGAGCAGTTCTTC.

CDR3 region: CASSKNKGRVGSEQYF. The CDR3, as DNA: TGTGCCAGCAGCAAAAATAAGGGCAGGGTTGGGTCCGAGCAGTACTTC. V is TRBV13 and J is TRBJ2-7, with a tentative D call TRBD1 (5 bases). V lost 5 bases, J lost 6 bases, and 23 bases lay in between. Germline values: CDR1 PRHDT, CDR2 FYEKMQ (reference sequence). The CDR3 extends over 16 amino acids.

This clone appeared a single time. The J gene is TRBJ2-2, the V gene TRBV29-1; possibly TRBD1 for D (5 bases). This CDR3 contains 15 residues. V lost 4 bases to trimming and J lost 1 base, with 13 bases between them. Looked up from germline, CDR1 is SQVTM and CDR2 is ANQGSEA. The CDR3 coding sequence is TGCAGCGTTGGAGGATTAACAGGGAACACCGGGGAGCTGTTTTTT. It translates to CSVGGLTGNTGELFF.

The rearrangement links TRBV11-2 to TRBJ2-7, with a tentative D call TRBD2 (6 bases). CDR1 SGHAT and CDR2 FQNNGV come from the germline V gene. Trimming removed 0 bases from V and 5 bases from J, with 14 bases in between. CDR3 length equals 15 residues. In DNA form, the CDR3 reads TGTGCCAGCAGCTTAGATCGAGGAGGGTCCCACGAGCAGTACTTC. Its protein is CASSLDRGGSHEQYF.